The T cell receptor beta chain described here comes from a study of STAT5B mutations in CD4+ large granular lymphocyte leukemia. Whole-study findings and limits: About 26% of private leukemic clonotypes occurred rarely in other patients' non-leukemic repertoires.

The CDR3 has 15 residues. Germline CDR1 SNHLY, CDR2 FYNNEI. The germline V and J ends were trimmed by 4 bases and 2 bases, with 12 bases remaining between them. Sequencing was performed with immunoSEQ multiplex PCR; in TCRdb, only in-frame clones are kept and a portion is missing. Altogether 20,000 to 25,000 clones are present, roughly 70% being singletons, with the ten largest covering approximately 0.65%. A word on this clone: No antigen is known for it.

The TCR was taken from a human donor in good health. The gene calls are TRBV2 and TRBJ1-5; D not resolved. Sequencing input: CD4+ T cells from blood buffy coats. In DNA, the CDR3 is TGTGCCAGCAGTGCCGGACGCCTCCGCAATCAGCCCCAGCATTTT. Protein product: CASSAGRLRNQPQHF.